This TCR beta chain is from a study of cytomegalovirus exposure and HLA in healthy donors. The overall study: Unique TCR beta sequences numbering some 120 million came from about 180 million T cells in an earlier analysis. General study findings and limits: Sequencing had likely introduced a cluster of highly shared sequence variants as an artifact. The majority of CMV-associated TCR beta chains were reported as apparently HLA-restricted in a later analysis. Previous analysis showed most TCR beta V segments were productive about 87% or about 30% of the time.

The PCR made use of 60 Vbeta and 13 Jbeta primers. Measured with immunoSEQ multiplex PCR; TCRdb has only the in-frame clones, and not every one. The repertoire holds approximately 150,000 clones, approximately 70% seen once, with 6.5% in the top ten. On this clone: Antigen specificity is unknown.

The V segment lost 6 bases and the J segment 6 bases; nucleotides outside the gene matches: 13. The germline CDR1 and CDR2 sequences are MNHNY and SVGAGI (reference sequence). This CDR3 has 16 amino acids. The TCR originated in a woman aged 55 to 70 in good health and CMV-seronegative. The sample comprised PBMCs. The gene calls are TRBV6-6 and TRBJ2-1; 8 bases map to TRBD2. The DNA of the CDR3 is TGTGCCAGCAGACCCCTCGCGGGAGGTCGGGGCAATGAGCAGTTCTTC. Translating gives CASRPLAGGRGNEQFF.